The T cell receptor beta chain under discussion was sequenced for a study of brain T cells in children with intractable seizures. Study-level findings and limits: HCMV serostatus was not known, and viral specificity came from CDR3 similarity only. Pre- and post-surgery blood differed in depth, so pre-surgery absences may be undersampling.

Time point described: blood from clinic visit 5 months post-surgery; TSC patient then seizure free. This table comes from immunoSEQ multiplex PCR, and its TCRdb copy is limited to in-frame clones, with some not included. Of 340,000 or so clones listed, nearly 95% are singletons. The CDR3 loop spans 15 amino acids. Germline V gene data show CDR1 as SSHAT and CDR2 as FNYEAQ (reference sequence). For this clone: The antigen is undetermined. At one boundary the junction diverges from the germline segment, which might be a read error.

V is TRBV7-7 and J is TRBJ2-2; a possible D gene is TRBD1 (6 bases). Sequences were derived from peripheral blood, sampled approximately 5 months after surgery. The TCR originated in a boy younger than two with tuberous sclerosis and intractable seizures. The CDR3 is CASSPQGSGTGELFF. The DNA of the CDR3 is TGTGCTAGCAGCCCACAGGGTTCGGGCACCGGGGAGCTGTTTTTT.